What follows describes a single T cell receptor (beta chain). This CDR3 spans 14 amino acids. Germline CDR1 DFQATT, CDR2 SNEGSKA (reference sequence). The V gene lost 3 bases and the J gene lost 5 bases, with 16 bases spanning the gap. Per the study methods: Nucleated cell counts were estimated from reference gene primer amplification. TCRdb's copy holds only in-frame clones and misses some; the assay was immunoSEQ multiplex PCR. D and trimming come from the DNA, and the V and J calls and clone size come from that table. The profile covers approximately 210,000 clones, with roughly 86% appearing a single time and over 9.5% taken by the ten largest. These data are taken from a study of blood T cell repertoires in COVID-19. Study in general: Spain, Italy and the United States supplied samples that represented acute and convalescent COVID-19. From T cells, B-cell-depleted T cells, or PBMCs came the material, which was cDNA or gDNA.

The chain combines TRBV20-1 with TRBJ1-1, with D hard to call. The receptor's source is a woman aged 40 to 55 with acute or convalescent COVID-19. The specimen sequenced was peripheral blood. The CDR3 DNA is TGCAGTGCTAGTCTCCCGGAGCGTATTACTGAAGCTTTCTTT. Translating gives CSASLPERITEAFF.